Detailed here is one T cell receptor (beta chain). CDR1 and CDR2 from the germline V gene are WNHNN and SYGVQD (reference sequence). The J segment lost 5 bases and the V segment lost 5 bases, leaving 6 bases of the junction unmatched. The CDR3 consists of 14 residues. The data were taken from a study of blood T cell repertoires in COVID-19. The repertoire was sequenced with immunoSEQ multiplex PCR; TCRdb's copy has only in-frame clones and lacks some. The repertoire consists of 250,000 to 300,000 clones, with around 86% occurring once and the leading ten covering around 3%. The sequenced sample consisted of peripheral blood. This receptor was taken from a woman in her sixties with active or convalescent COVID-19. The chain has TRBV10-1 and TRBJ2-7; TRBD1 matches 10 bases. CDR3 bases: TGCGCCAGCAGTCACCCTGGACAGGGGGACGAGCAGTACTTC. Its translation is CASSHPGQGDEQYF.